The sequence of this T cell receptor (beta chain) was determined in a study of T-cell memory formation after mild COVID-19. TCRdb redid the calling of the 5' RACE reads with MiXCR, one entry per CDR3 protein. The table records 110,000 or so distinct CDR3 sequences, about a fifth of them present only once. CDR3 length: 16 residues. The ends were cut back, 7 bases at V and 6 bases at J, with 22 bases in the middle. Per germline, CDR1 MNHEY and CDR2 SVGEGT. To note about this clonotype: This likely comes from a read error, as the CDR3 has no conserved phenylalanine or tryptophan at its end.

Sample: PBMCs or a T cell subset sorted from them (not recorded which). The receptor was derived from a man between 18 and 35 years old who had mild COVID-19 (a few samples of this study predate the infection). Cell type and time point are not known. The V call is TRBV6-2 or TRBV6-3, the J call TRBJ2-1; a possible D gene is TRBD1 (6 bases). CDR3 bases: TGTGCCAGCACAAACGTCGCCTCCTTGGGGGCCAATGAGCAGTTCTTA. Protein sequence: CASTNVASLGANEQFL.